Listed below are T cell receptor beta chains from one sample, sequenced in a study of glioma-infiltrating T cells. MiXCR was run by TCRdb on the multiplex PCR reads, yielding one entry per CDR3 protein. The profile shows some 120,000 distinct CDR3 sequences, around 23% of them singletons. Source material: glioma tissue, nonneoplastic brain tissue, or PBMCs (not recorded which). Receptors originate from a human donor with low-grade glioma or glioblastoma, undergoing nonglioma brain surgery, or in good health (not recorded which). The CDR3 runs from the conserved cysteine through the conserved F or W. The order of the fields is CDR3 DNA, CDR3 protein, J gene, D gene, V gene, clone size. The D gene is left open where the match is weak. Clone size appears in some rows only: once, few, many, or a class for an expanded clone.

CDR3nt: TGCGCCAGCAGCCAAGGGACTAGCGGGATAACCTACGAGCAGTACTTC
CDR3aa: CASSQGTSGITYEQYF
j_gene: TRBJ2-7
d_gene: TRBD2
v_gene: TRBV4-3
abundance: many

CDR3nt: TGTGCCAGTAGTATTATGGGGACGTCGGCTTCAGAGACCCAGTACTTC
CDR3aa: CASSIMGTSASETQYF
j_gene: TRBJ2-5
d_gene: NA
v_gene: TRBV19
abundance: NA

CDR3nt: TGTGCCAGTAGGGGTGGAGCGGGAGGTGGCTCCTACAATGAGCAGTTCTTC
CDR3aa: CASRGGAGGGSYNEQFF
j_gene: TRBJ2-1
d_gene: TRBD2
v_gene: TRBV19
abundance: few

CDR3nt: TGTGCCAGCAGCCACCGGCTAGAAGAGACCCAGTACTTC
CDR3aa: CASSHRLEETQYF
j_gene: TRBJ2-5
d_gene: NA
v_gene: TRBV27
abundance: many

CDR3nt: TGCAGCGTTGAAGGATGGTTTGAGGGACTCGCAAGGGAGACCCAGTACTTC
CDR3aa: CSVEGWFEGLARETQYF
j_gene: TRBJ2-5
d_gene: NA
v_gene: TRBV29-1
abundance: NA

CDR3nt: TGTGCCAGCAGTTGGAGAATCCAGGAAAAACTGTTTTTT
CDR3aa: CASSWRIQEKLFF
j_gene: TRBJ1-4
d_gene: NA
v_gene: TRBV6-1
abundance: many

CDR3nt: TGTGCCAGCAGTTTAACTAGCGGCTTTGCCTACAATGAGCAGTTCTTC
CDR3aa: CASSLTSGFAYNEQFF
j_gene: TRBJ2-1
d_gene: TRBD2
v_gene: TRBV12-3/TRBV12-4
abundance: many

CDR3nt: TGTGCCAGCAGTTTAGGACTAGCGCTCTACAATGAGCAGTTCTTC
CDR3aa: CASSLGLALYNEQFF
j_gene: TRBJ2-1
d_gene: TRBD2
v_gene: TRBV28
abundance: many

CDR3nt: TGTGCCAGCAGTCCGCCGGGACTAGACAATGAGCAGTTCTTC
CDR3aa: CASSPPGLDNEQFF
j_gene: TRBJ2-1
d_gene: TRBD2
v_gene: TRBV6-1
abundance: many

CDR3nt: TGTGCTAGTGGTTTGGACAGGGTTCGGGAGACCCAGTACTTC
CDR3aa: CASGLDRVRETQYF
j_gene: TRBJ2-5
d_gene: NA
v_gene: TRBV12-5
abundance: many

CDR3nt: TGTGCCAGCAGTTACCGGACTAGCGGGATGTACGATACGCAGTATTTT
CDR3aa: CASSYRTSGMYDTQYF
j_gene: TRBJ2-3
d_gene: TRBD2
v_gene: TRBV2
abundance: many

CDR3nt: TGTGCCTCTGGACTAGCGTACAATGAGCAGTTCTTC
CDR3aa: CASGLAYNEQFF
j_gene: TRBJ2-1
d_gene: TRBD2
v_gene: TRBV6-1
abundance: many

CDR3nt: TGTGCCTCCCTACCGGGGACAGGCCTTTACTACCAGCAGTTCTTC
CDR3aa: CASLPGTGLYYQQFF
j_gene: TRBJ2-1
d_gene: TRBD1
v_gene: TRBV6-5
abundance: NA

CDR3nt: TGCGCCAGCAGACCTGGGACTAGCGGACAATACAATGAGCAGTTCTTC
CDR3aa: CASRPGTSGQYNEQFF
j_gene: TRBJ2-1
d_gene: TRBD2
v_gene: TRBV4-1
abundance: few

CDR3nt: TGTGCCAGCAGTTACTCGCCTAGCGGGGTCTACAATGAGCAGTTCTTC
CDR3aa: CASSYSPSGVYNEQFF
j_gene: TRBJ2-1
d_gene: TRBD2
v_gene: TRBV6-6
abundance: many

CDR3nt: TGTGCCAGCACTGCGGACAGGAGCTCTGGGGCCAACGTCCTGACTTTC
CDR3aa: CASTADRSSGANVLTF
j_gene: TRBJ2-6
d_gene: TRBD1
v_gene: TRBV6-1
abundance: many

CDR3nt: TGTGCCAGCACTACCAGGGAAAGGGCCCCAGATACGCAGTATTTT
CDR3aa: CASTTRERAPDTQYF
j_gene: TRBJ2-3
d_gene: NA
v_gene: TRBV12-3/TRBV12-4
abundance: NA

CDR3nt: TGTGCCAGCAATACGAGGGTGTCAGATACGCAGTATTTT
CDR3aa: CASNTRVSDTQYF
j_gene: TRBJ2-3
d_gene: NA
v_gene: TRBV2
abundance: once

CDR3nt: TGCAGTGCTAGACCTCCCTTGGGACTAGCGGGAGAAGAGACCCAGTACTTC
CDR3aa: CSARPPLGLAGEETQYF
j_gene: TRBJ2-5
d_gene: TRBD2
v_gene: TRBV20-1
abundance: many

CDR3nt: TGTGCCAGCAGCTCACATCCCTTGACTAGCCTCCAACAAGAGACCCAGTACTTC
CDR3aa: CASSSHPLTSLQQETQYF
j_gene: TRBJ2-5
d_gene: TRBD2
v_gene: TRBV7-2
abundance: many

CDR3nt: TGTGCCAGCAGTTACATCGGATCAGGGTTCACAGATACGCAGTATTTT
CDR3aa: CASSYIGSGFTDTQYF
j_gene: TRBJ2-3
d_gene: NA
v_gene: TRBV6-6
abundance: many

CDR3nt: TGTGCCAGCAGCTTAGGGGAGGGACAGGGGGGCACCGGGGAGCTGTTTTTT
CDR3aa: CASSLGEGQGGTGELFF
j_gene: TRBJ2-2
d_gene: TRBD1
v_gene: TRBV7-8
abundance: many

CDR3nt: TGTGCCAGCTCATCTCTGACAGGTCGCGATGAGCAGTTCTTC
CDR3aa: CASSSLTGRDEQFF
j_gene: TRBJ2-1
d_gene: NA
v_gene: TRBV18
abundance: many

CDR3nt: TGCAGCGTTGATTCGGGGGTCACAGATACGCAGTATTTT
CDR3aa: CSVDSGVTDTQYF
j_gene: TRBJ2-3
d_gene: NA
v_gene: TRBV29-1
abundance: NA

CDR3nt: TGTGCCAGCGGCCGGACTAGCGGTGACAATGAGCAGTTCTTC
CDR3aa: CASGRTSGDNEQFF
j_gene: TRBJ2-1
d_gene: TRBD2
v_gene: TRBV2
abundance: many

CDR3nt: TGTGCCAGCAGCTTAGTTCGGGACCGCTACGAGCAGTACTTC
CDR3aa: CASSLVRDRYEQYF
j_gene: TRBJ2-7
d_gene: NA
v_gene: TRBV7-2
abundance: many

CDR3nt: TGTGCCAGCAGGCGGTCCGGGACAGGGTCCTACAATGAGCAGTTCTTC
CDR3aa: CASRRSGTGSYNEQFF
j_gene: TRBJ2-1
d_gene: TRBD1
v_gene: TRBV12-3/TRBV12-4
abundance: NA

CDR3nt: TGTGCCAGCCGCTTAGCGGGAGGGGAGTACAATGAGCAGTTCTTC
CDR3aa: CASRLAGGEYNEQFF
j_gene: TRBJ2-1
d_gene: TRBD2
v_gene: TRBV7-2
abundance: NA

CDR3nt: TGTGCCACCAGCGGGGTCGACACAATAACCAATGAGCAGTTCTTC
CDR3aa: CATSGVDTITNEQFF
j_gene: TRBJ2-1
d_gene: NA
v_gene: TRBV15
abundance: many

CDR3nt: TGTGCCAGCTCACCACCGCTTCTATCTCTATGGCCCACGAAACACAATGAGCAGTTCTTC
CDR3aa: CASSPPLLSLWPTKHNEQFF
j_gene: TRBJ2-1
d_gene: NA
v_gene: TRBV18
abundance: NA

CDR3nt: TGTGCCAGCTCACGCGGGGAACTAGCCGATGAGCAGTTCTTC
CDR3aa: CASSRGELADEQFF
j_gene: TRBJ2-1
d_gene: NA
v_gene: TRBV18
abundance: few

CDR3nt: TGCGCCAGCAGCCCACCAGGGCCTACTGAAGCTTTCTTT
CDR3aa: CASSPPGPTEAFF
j_gene: TRBJ1-1
d_gene: NA
v_gene: TRBV4-1
abundance: many

CDR3nt: TGTGCCAGCAGTGGGTCGCTAGCGGGTACGGAGACCCAGTACTTC
CDR3aa: CASSGSLAGTETQYF
j_gene: TRBJ2-5
d_gene: TRBD2
v_gene: TRBV2
abundance: many

CDR3nt: TGTGCCAGCAGTTTATCGTCCCCCCATGAGCAGTTCTTC
CDR3aa: CASSLSSPHEQFF
j_gene: TRBJ2-1
d_gene: NA
v_gene: TRBV12-3/TRBV12-4
abundance: few

CDR3nt: TGTGCCATCAGTGACATAGGGATAAGCTCTGGAAACACCATATATTTT
CDR3aa: CAISDIGISSGNTIYF
j_gene: TRBJ1-3
d_gene: NA
v_gene: TRBV10-3
abundance: many

CDR3nt: TGTGCCAGCAGAGTCCTAGCGGAGATCTACAATGAGCAGTTCTTC
CDR3aa: CASRVLAEIYNEQFF
j_gene: TRBJ2-1
d_gene: TRBD2
v_gene: TRBV27
abundance: many

CDR3nt: TGTGCCAGCAGTCCGATACACGAGAAAGAGACCCAGTACTTC
CDR3aa: CASSPIHEKETQYF
j_gene: TRBJ2-5
d_gene: NA
v_gene: TRBV27
abundance: medium-sized

CDR3nt: TGTGCCAGCAGCTCGTTCTACCAAGAGCAGTTCTTC
CDR3aa: CASSSFYQEQFF
j_gene: TRBJ2-1
d_gene: NA
v_gene: TRBV12-3/TRBV12-4
abundance: many

CDR3nt: TGTGCCAGCAGTTTCTCCTACAGGGGTCAAACCTACGAGCAGTACTTC
CDR3aa: CASSFSYRGQTYEQYF
j_gene: TRBJ2-7
d_gene: TRBD1
v_gene: TRBV28
abundance: many

CDR3nt: TGCAGTGCTAGTTTACTAGAAGCACACAATGAGCAGTTCTTC
CDR3aa: CSASLLEAHNEQFF
j_gene: TRBJ2-1
d_gene: NA
v_gene: TRBV20-1
abundance: many

CDR3nt: TGTGCCAGCAGTTTACAGTCTTTCGGCTCCTACGAGCAGTACTTC
CDR3aa: CASSLQSFGSYEQYF
j_gene: TRBJ2-7
d_gene: NA
v_gene: TRBV28
abundance: NA

CDR3nt: TGCAGTGCTGATCCGGGACTAGCGGGAAGCAATGAGCAGTTCTTC
CDR3aa: CSADPGLAGSNEQFF
j_gene: TRBJ2-1
d_gene: TRBD2
v_gene: TRBV20-1
abundance: many

CDR3nt: TGTGCCAGCAGCGGAGGGGCCGACCGCACAGATACGCAGTATTTT
CDR3aa: CASSGGADRTDTQYF
j_gene: TRBJ2-3
d_gene: NA
v_gene: TRBV11-3
abundance: few

CDR3nt: TGTGCCAGCAGCCCGTCCGGTCCCGGGGAGCTGCTTTTT
CDR3aa: CASSPSGPGELLF
j_gene: TRBJ2-2
d_gene: NA
v_gene: TRBV7-2
abundance: few

CDR3nt: TGTGCCAGCAGCGAAGTTTACCAGGGACTGGAAGAGACCCAGTACTTC
CDR3aa: CASSEVYQGLEETQYF
j_gene: TRBJ2-5
d_gene: NA
v_gene: TRBV6-1
abundance: many

CDR3nt: TGTGCCAGCAGTGCCCCAGGGGGCGCCTATAATTCACCCCTCCACTTT
CDR3aa: CASSAPGGAYNSPLHF
j_gene: TRBJ1-6
d_gene: TRBD1
v_gene: TRBV2
abundance: many

CDR3nt: TGTGCCAGCAGTTTAGAACAGGGGGGGGTCACTGAAGCTTTCTTT
CDR3aa: CASSLEQGGVTEAFF
j_gene: TRBJ1-1
d_gene: TRBD1
v_gene: TRBV27
abundance: many

CDR3nt: TGTGCCATCAGTGGGGGCGGAGGTGCCTACGAGCAGTACTTC
CDR3aa: CAISGGGGAYEQYF
j_gene: TRBJ2-7
d_gene: NA
v_gene: TRBV10-3
abundance: many

CDR3nt: TGTGCCAGCAGTTCAAACAGCGGGAGAGAGACCCAGTACTTC
CDR3aa: CASSSNSGRETQYF
j_gene: TRBJ2-5
d_gene: TRBD2
v_gene: TRBV7-2
abundance: many